This T cell receptor (beta chain) appears in the sequencing data of a study of shared T cell receptors in the human thymus (dated by TCRdb to about 2021). General notes on the study: The study examined how self-reactive, shared T-cell receptor alpha chains are generated in the human thymus.

Library preparation employed the immunoSEQ multiplex PCR assay. TCRdb took this table from immuneACCESS and kept in-frame rearrangements with V and J called. Such tables lack part of the clones; where checked against another copy, unresolved V genes explain under half of the gap, and the rest is unexplained. Within this sample are about 500,000 clones, with approximately 80% of them counted one time only. More than 0.01% of the sample comes from the top ten. Note on this clone: This receptor's antigen is unknown. No qualities accompany the bases; no much larger clone lies one base away.

The CDR3 runs 19 amino acids, cysteine and phenylalanine included. The retained sequence is limited to the CDR3, 57 bases, with the frame set at the first base. A further study also used this sample, focusing on human thymus T cells. As the second publication notes: Donors were immunologically healthy infants undergoing open corrective cardiac surgery for congenital heart defects in Finland. Thymus tissue was obtained as surgical resects removed during corrective cardiac surgery. Biased V and J gene segment usage appeared to be present in both thymic and peripheral blood repertoires. Highly overlapping thymic TCR repertoires among unrelated individuals were reported in the related research. The study characterized TCR alpha and beta repertoires from about 8 infant thymus samples and a few related peripheral blood samples. The infant donors were about 6 to 244 days old, and the cohort included several males and two females. Thymocytes were mechanically released from the tissue and were stored as pellets of about 9-33 million cells at -70 degrees C. Genomic DNA was extracted from frozen cell pellets with a QIAsymphony instrument. TCRB and TCRAD loci were amplified from a standardized quantity of quality-controlled genomic DNA using the immunoSEQ multiplex PCR assay. Amplicons spanned the V(D)J region at a length sufficient to cover the CDR3 and identify V and J genes. The commercial immunoSEQ service was used to sequence amplicons on an Illumina platform. Primer bias and sequencing errors were corrected as previously described, and TCRAD and TCRB were defined on the basis of the IMGT database. Repertoires were analysed with immunoSEQ Analyzer 3.0 and VDJTools, covering basic statistics, V/J segment usage, diversity estimates, rarefaction and pairwise overlap. Diversity was estimated with Chao1, ChaoE, Efron-Thisted, Shannon and inverse Simpson indices, and also on datasets down-sampled to the smallest sample. For repertoire overlap, CDR3 nucleotide sequence, V gene and J gene had to match strictly, and clustering was done by Jaccard-based multidimensional scaling. On average, thymus samples gave hundreds of thousands of unique TCRB clonotypes, whereas blood samples gave about 92,000.

The source is a boy under three years old with a congenital heart defect. Donor details come from another sample of the same person, matched by shared clones. The V gene is TRBV21-1 and the J gene is TRBJ2-5; the D call in the table, TRBD2, was not verified against the DNA. TRBV21-1 is a pseudogene. Sequenced: thymocytes. The CDR3 loop reads CASSPPGLRLAGVRETQYF. Read as DNA, the sequence is TGTGCCAGCAGCCCCCCCGGACTCCGACTAGCGGGAGTGCGAGAGACCCAGTACTTC.